What follows is one T cell receptor (beta chain) and its context. The data originate from a study of blood T cell repertoires in COVID-19. J gave up 8 bases and V 4 bases, and 11 bases lay outside the gene matches. CDR3 size: 15 residues. Germline CDR1 is LGHDT and CDR2 is YNNKEL (reference sequence). TCRdb keeps only in-frame clones here, not all; method: immunoSEQ multiplex PCR. In the table there are about 100,000 clones, about 89% of which are singletons. This sequence was found in a man in his forties or fifties with active COVID-19. The rearrangement joins TRBV3-1 (or the pseudogene TRBV3-2) to TRBJ1-2; 9 nucleotides agree with TRBD1. Sample: peripheral blood. As DNA, the CDR3 is TGTGCCAGCAGCCCGGGGACAGGGCCCCAGGGAGGCTACACCTTC. Protein sequence: CASSPGTGPQGGYTF.